The clone carrying this T cell receptor (beta chain) was found many times. What it binds is unknown. This sample stems from a study of identical twins. Study-wide points: There was an excess of low generation probability in the out-of-frame alpha sequences that twins shared. Less excess twin sharing appeared in beta out-of-frame sequences. It was cross-sectional statistical analysis, not following the same donors, that the conclusions relied on. Models, which agreed with sharing between unrelated individuals, nonetheless underestimated the out-of-frame TCR alpha sharing seen in monozygotic twins.

TCRdb reprocessed the 5' RACE reads via MiXCR and lists one record per CDR3 protein. This table holds 240,000 or so distinct CDR3 sequences, about 11% found once. V lost 0 bases to trimming and J lost 0 bases, with 9 bases between them. The germline V gene has CDR1 LGHNA and CDR2 YNFKEQ. The CDR3 runs to 16 residues. The TCR originated in a man in his fifties in good health. The specimen was memory T cells sorted from blood. The chain is built from TRBV4-2 and TRBJ1-3; D is perhaps TRBD1 (5 bases). The CDR3 DNA follows: TGTGCCAGCAGCCAAGAACCACAGGACTCTGGAAACACCATATATTTT. This codes for CASSQEPQDSGNTIYF.